This T cell receptor (beta chain) was sequenced in a study of cytomegalovirus exposure and HLA in healthy donors. Assay: immunoSEQ multiplex PCR; the TCRdb copy retains only in-frame clones and omits some. The repertoire holds about 130,000 clones, with about 96% as singletons. Germline CDR1 reads MDHEN; CDR2 reads SYDVKM. V gave up 2 bases and J gave up 0 bases, with 11 bases separating them. This CDR3 has 16 amino acids. With respect to this clone: Its target is unknown.

Study results and caveats: TCR clusters originating in the first cohort tended to co-occur in the roughly 110 validation repertoires, according to a later analysis.

The TCR sequence derives from a man aged 18 to 29 in good health and CMV-seronegative. Sequencing was done on a sample of PBMCs. V usage is TRBV28 and J usage is TRBJ1-3; D remains unclear. This chain's CDR3 is CASSLTVEYSGNTIYF. CDR3 nucleotide sequence: TGTGCCAGCAGTTTAACCGTTGAGTACTCTGGAAACACCATATATTTT. Based on the CDR3 plus reference TRBV28 and TRBJ1-3, the full variable domain is DVKVTQSSRYLVKRTGEKVFLECVQDMDHENMFWYRQDPGLGLRLIYFSYDVKMKEKGDIPEGYSVSREKKERFSLILESASTNQTSMYLCASSLTVEYSGNTIYFGEGSWLTVV.